This is a list of T cell receptor beta chains from one sample in a study of blood T cell repertoires in COVID-19. Measured with immunoSEQ multiplex PCR; TCRdb has only the in-frame clones, and not every one. This table has around 380,000 clones, 81% appearing once. Input material: peripheral blood. These receptors all stem from a human donor with acute or convalescent COVID-19. The donor label of this sample is uncertain. The CDR3 runs from the conserved cysteine through the conserved F or W. A D gene is named only where the DNA matches it firmly. Clone size, where shown, is once, few, many, or a class for clones that have expanded.

abundance,d_gene,j_gene,len,v_gene,CDR3nt,CDR3aa
.,.,TRBJ1-1,14,TRBV9,TGTGCCAGCAGCGTAGTGAGACAAAACACTGAAGCTTTCTTT,CASSVVRQNTEAFF
.,TRBD2,TRBJ2-2,14,TRBV7-9,TGTGCCAGCGGGGGACTACCCAACACCGGGGAGCTGTTTTTT,CASGGLPNTGELFF
.,.,TRBJ1-2,13,TRBV5-4,TGTGCCAGCAGCCTAGTGGGAGGCTATGGCTACACCTTC,CASSLVGGYGYTF
.,.,TRBJ2-1,12,TRBV10-2,TGCGCCAGCAGTGACAGTTACAATGAGCAGTTCTTC,CASSDSYNEQFF
.,TRBD1,TRBJ2-7,15,TRBV7-2,TGTGCCAGCAGCTTAGGGACAGGGGGATTCTACGAGCAGTACTTC,CASSLGTGGFYEQYF
.,TRBD1,TRBJ1-2,13,TRBV18,TGTGCCAGCTCACCTCAGGGGGCAAATGGCTACACCTTC,CASSPQGANGYTF
.,.,TRBJ2-5,18,TRBV4-1,TGCGCCAGCAGCCAAGGCGTGCTCACTAGAGCCTACCAAGAGACCCAGTACTTC,CASSQGVLTRAYQETQYF
once,TRBD1,TRBJ2-7,16,TRBV4-1,TGCGCCAGTAGCCAACTTTACCGGGACAGGGAGTACGAGCAGTACTTC,CASSQLYRDREYEQYF
few,.,TRBJ1-1,14,TRBV2,TGTGCCAGCAGTCCCGCTCCCGACAGACCAGAAGCTTTCTTT,CASSPAPDRPEAFF
.,.,TRBJ2-2,15,TRBV7-8,TGTGCCAGCAGCTTAGGGGGGACTCAGACCGGGGAGCTGTTTTTT,CASSLGGTQTGELFF
.,.,TRBJ2-2,16,TRBV27,TGTGCCAGCAGTTCCCGAGGGACACTTGGGACCGGGGAGCTGTTTTTT,CASSSRGTLGTGELFF
few,.,TRBJ1-5,15,TRBV6-5,TGTGCCAGCAGTACCCCCGGGGGGAGCAATCAGCCCCAGCATTTT,CASSTPGGSNQPQHF
.,TRBD1,TRBJ1-1,18,TRBV18,TGTGCCAGCTCACACAAGGACAGGGTGAGGCCTATGAACACTGAAGCTTTCTTT,CASSHKDRVRPMNTEAFF
.,TRBD1,TRBJ2-3,17,TRBV7-6,TGTGCCAGCAGCCTACAGGGGGCCAATTACGACGGGGATACGCAGTATTTT,CASSLQGANYDGDTQYF
once,TRBD1,TRBJ1-5,16,TRBV4-1,TGCGCCAGCAGCCAAGCCACTTCGACAGGGGATCAGCCCCAGCATTTT,CASSQATSTGDQPQHF
once,.,TRBJ2-3,13,TRBV5-1,TGCGCCAGCAGCTTCCGGAGCACAGATACGCAGTATTTT,CASSFRSTDTQYF
.,.,TRBJ2-4,15,TRBV14,TGTGCCAGCAGCCTATCCGGGGTCCGGGTGAACATTCAGTACTTC,CASSLSGVRVNIQYF
.,TRBD2,TRBJ2-1,14,TRBV7-9,TGTGCCAGCCAGCAGCGGGAGTATGTTAATGAGCAGTTCTTC,CASQQREYVNEQFF
.,.,TRBJ1-2,14,TRBV19,TGTGCCAGTAGTGGGGCAGCGAATAACTATGGCTACACCTTC,CASSGAANNYGYTF
.,TRBD2,TRBJ2-1,14,TRBV5-1,TGCGCCAGCAGCTTGGGGGCGGGAGACAATGAGCAGTTCTTC,CASSLGAGDNEQFF
.,.,TRBJ2-7,14,TRBV15,TGTGCCACCAGCAGAGACGGAGGTTCCTACGAGCAGTACTTC,CATSRDGGSYEQYF
.,TRBD1,TRBJ2-1,15,TRBV6-5,TGTGCCAGCAGGTGGGACAGGGCGAACCACAATGAGCAGTTCTTC,CASRWDRANHNEQFF
.,.,TRBJ1-3,17,TRBV24-1,TGTGCCACCAGTGACTCTCGCAGGGGAAGCTCTGGAAACACCATATATTTT,CATSDSRRGSSGNTIYF